This T cell receptor beta chain emerged from a study of CD8+CD57+ T cells in acquired aplastic anemia. Whole-study context: Sorted CD4+ and CD8+ cell DNA averaged approximately 3 ug.

Genomic DNA served as template for TCR beta VDJ and CDR3 profiling. TCRdb called the reads again in MiXCR, with one record for every CDR3 protein. The sample lists over 150,000 distinct CDR3 sequences, just under 45% seen once, with around 0.96% in the top ten. The study's findings and limits: Shared by patients and controls, twenty-nine CD8+ CDR3s were abundant in patients. Patients showed no significant difference from controls in CD8+ Simpson's diversity.

Trimming removed 6 bases from V and 5 bases from J, with 17 bases in between. CDR1 and CDR2 (germline): MNHNS, SASEGT. This CDR3 has 14 amino acids. In this sample, this clonotype turned up many times. Its antigen is currently unknown. V gene TRBV6-1 combines with J gene TRBJ2-7, with a possible D match to TRBD1 (6 bases). Material for sequencing was sorted CD4+, CD8+, or CD8+CD57+ T cells (not recorded which) from PBMCs. The sequence derives from a human donor in good health. DNA for the CDR3: TGTGCCAGCAGCCAAACAGGGTATCCCGACGAGCAGTACTTC. Amino acid sequence: CASSQTGYPDEQYF.